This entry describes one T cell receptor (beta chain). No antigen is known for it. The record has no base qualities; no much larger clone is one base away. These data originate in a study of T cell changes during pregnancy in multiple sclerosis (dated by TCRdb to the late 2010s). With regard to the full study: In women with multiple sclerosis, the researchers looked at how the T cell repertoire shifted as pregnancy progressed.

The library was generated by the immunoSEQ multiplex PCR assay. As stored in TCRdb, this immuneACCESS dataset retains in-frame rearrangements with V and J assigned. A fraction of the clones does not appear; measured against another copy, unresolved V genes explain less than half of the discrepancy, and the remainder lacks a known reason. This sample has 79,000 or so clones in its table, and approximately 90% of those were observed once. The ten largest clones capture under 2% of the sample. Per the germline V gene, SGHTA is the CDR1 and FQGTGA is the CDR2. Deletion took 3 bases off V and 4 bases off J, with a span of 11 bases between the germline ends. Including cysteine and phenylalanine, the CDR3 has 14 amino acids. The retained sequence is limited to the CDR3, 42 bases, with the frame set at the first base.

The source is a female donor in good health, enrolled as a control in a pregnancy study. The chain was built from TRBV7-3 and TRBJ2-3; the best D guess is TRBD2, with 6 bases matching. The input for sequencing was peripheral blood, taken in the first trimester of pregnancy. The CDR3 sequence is CASSFLGGADTQYF. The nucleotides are TGTGCCAGCAGCTTTCTCGGGGGAGCAGATACGCAGTATTTT. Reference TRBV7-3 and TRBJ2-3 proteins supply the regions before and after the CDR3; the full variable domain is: GAGVSQTPSNKVTEKGKYVELRCDPISGHTALYWYRQSLGQGPEFLIYFQGTGAADDSGLPNDRFFAVRPEGSVSTLKIQRTERGDSAVYLCASSFLGGADTQYFGPGTRLTVL.